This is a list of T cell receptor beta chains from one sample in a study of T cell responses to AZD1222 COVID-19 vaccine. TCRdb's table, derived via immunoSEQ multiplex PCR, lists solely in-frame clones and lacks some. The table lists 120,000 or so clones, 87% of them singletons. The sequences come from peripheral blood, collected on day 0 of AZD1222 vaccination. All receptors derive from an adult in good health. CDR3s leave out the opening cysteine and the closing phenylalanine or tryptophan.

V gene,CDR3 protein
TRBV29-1,SVEDFDEQF
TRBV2,ASSTSGGAGETQY
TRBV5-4,ASSQGTAGNTIY
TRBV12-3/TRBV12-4,ASRVYNEQF
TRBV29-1,SVDIQGASGYT
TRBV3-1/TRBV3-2,ASSPRDSSSGNTIY
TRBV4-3,ASSQDVGYGETQY
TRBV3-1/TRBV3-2,ASSSRDSDTGELF
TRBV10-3,AISESFDKGYGYT
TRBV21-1,ASRPQGTSPLH
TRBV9,ASSVGSAGDTEAF
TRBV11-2,ASSLPSGLEYEQY
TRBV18,ASSQGLAPDEQF
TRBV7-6,ASSFQETQY
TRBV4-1,ASSQVRDQETQY
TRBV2,ASGPKRGGGETQY
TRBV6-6,ASRPGTSGETQY
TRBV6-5,ASSRTGTGTYGYT
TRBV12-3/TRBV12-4,ATRPISGTEAF
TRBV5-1,ASSDRVANTGELF
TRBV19,ASRGAWGSSYNSPLH
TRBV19,ASSIRQGEGNTIY
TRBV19,ASSSRVRMNTEAF
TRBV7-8,ASSSTSLAGSRSEQF
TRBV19,ASSRQGGEKLF
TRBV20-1,SARVRDPLH
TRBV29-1,SVVKVDISNQPQH
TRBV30,AWSVLGETQY
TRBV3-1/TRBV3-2,ASRQRVANTGELF
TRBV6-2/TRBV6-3,ASSKQGNTEAF
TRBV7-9,ASSLRGFSEKLF
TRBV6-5,ASRGQVLSYEQY
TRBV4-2,ASSLPGVGDTQY
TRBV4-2,ASSQELGGASSYNEQF
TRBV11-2,ASSPLDRSYEQY
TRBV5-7,ASSPSRGTGGHEQY
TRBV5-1,ASSPHRYVRRRNTEAF
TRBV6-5,ASSMDRLRNQPQH
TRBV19,ASSPSLAGSTVTEAF
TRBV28,ASSLRTGGHQPQH
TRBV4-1,ASSHPAGTGANYGYT
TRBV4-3,ASSQEAGMGPGANVLT
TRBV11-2,ASRLGDGSSEAF
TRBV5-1,ASVGGNTEAF
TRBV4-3,ASSQDWGRVSYPSPLH
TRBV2,ASSGGQGNSPLH
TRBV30,AWWPGIIGGAGYT
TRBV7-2,ASSAIAGGPNIQY
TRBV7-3,ASSLGGNIQY
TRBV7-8,ASSLWGTGSDQPQH
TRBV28,ASSGRRGGPSFADTQY
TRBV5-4,ASSSGLVSSYEQY
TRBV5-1,ASSAGTGEYNEQF
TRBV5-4,ASSSVAGGSYEQY
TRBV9,ASGRDSLNTEAF